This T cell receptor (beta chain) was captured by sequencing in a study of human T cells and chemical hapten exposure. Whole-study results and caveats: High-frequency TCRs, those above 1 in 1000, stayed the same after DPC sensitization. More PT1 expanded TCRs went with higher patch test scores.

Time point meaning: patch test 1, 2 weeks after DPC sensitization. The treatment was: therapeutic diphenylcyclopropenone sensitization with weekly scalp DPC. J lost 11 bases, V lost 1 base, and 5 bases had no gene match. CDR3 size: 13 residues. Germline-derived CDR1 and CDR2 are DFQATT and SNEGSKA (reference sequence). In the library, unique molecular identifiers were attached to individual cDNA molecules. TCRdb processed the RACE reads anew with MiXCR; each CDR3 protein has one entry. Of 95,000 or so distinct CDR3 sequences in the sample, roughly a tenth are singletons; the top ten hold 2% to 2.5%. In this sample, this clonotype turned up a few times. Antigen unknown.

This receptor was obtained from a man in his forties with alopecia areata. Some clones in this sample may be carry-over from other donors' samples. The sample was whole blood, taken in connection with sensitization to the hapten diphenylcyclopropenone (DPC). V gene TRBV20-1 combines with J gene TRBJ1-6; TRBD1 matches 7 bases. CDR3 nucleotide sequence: TGCAGTGCTAGAGCCCCCGGACAGGCACCCCTCCACTTT. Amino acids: CSARAPGQAPLHF.